This T cell receptor beta chain emerged from a study of graft-versus-host responses after intestinal transplantation. Assay used: immunoSEQ multiplex PCR; TCRdb lists only in-frame clones, some missing. The sample lists around 120,000 clones, about 93% occurring once. With regard to this clone: Its target is not known.

Germline CDR1 SEHNR, CDR2 FQNEAQ (reference sequence). The CDR3 sequence is 15 residues long. V lost 5 bases and J lost 4; bases outside the gene matches: 9. This sequence joins TRBV7-9 and TRBJ2-3; 7 bases fit TRBD2. This sequence originates from a human donor who received an intestinal transplant. The starting material was unstimulated CD4+ T cells sorted from spleen or lymph node cells, obtained before intestinal transplant. The CDR3: CASSVPWGGADTQYF. CDR3 nucleotide sequence: TGTGCCAGCAGCGTCCCGTGGGGGGGGGCAGATACGCAGTATTTT. The full variable domain, completed using reference TRBV7-9 and TRBJ2-3, is DTGVSQNPRHKITKRGQNVTFRCDPISEHNRLYWYRQTLGQGPEFLTYFQNEAQLEKSRLLSDRFSAERPKGSFSTLEIQRTEQGDSAMYLCASSVPWGGADTQYFGPGTRLTVL.